A single sample is the source of the 10 T cell receptor beta chains below, sequenced in a study of cytomegalovirus exposure and HLA in healthy donors (dated by TCRdb to about 2017). Library preparation used the immunoSEQ multiplex PCR assay. For the multiplex PCR, a mixture combining 60 forward primers for TCR Vbeta segments and 13 reverse primers for TCR Jbeta segments was used. In its TCRdb copy, this immuneACCESS table keeps in-frame sequences only and misses some clones. Where compared with another copy, unresolved V genes explain less than half of these, and the others have no known cause. Within this sample are under 200,000 clones, with over 75% of them counted one time only. The ten largest clones capture more than 0.5% of the sample. Sequenced: PBMCs. The receptors were gathered from a woman in her 50s in good health and CMV-seronegative.

The chain carries TRBV5-4 and TRBJ2-2; tentative D call: TRBD1 (5 bases). Between the trimmed V and J ends, which lost 0 bases and 7 bases, there was a span of 19 bases. The CDR3 consists of 17 residues. Germline V gives CDR1 SGHNT, CDR2 YYREEE (reference sequence). DNA of the CDR3: TGTGCCAGCAGCTTGGCCGGAAGGGGCGGTATAGGCGGGGAGCTGTTTTTT. Its translation: CASSLAGRGGIGGELFF.

V usage is TRBV7-8 and J usage is TRBJ2-1, with 10 bases fitting TRBD2. Unmatched junction bases numbered 16, after V lost 3 bases and J lost 8 bases. This CDR3 spans 18 amino acids. Per germline, CDR1 SGHVS and CDR2 FQNEAQ. As DNA, the CDR3 is TGTGCCAGCAGCTTTCGGGCTAGCGGGGGAGCGTTACAACATGAGCAGTTCTTC. Residues: CASSFRASGGALQHEQFF.

V and J are TRBV2 and TRBJ1-1, with D perhaps matching TRBD1 (5 bases). Germline V gives CDR1 SNHLY, CDR2 FYNNEI. Trimming stripped 4 bases from V and 7 bases from J, with 10 bases between. This CDR3 is built from 12 residues. The chain's CDR3 is CASSATVLEAFF. The CDR3 nucleotides read TGTGCCAGCAGTGCGACAGTCCTTGAAGCTTTCTTT. The full variable domain, with the rest looked up from reference TRBV2 and TRBJ1-1, is EPEVTQTPSHQVTQMGQEVILRCVPISNHLYFYWYRQILGQKVEFLVSFYNNEISEKSEIFDDQFSVERPDGSNFTLKIRSTKLEDSAMYFCASSATVLEAFFGQGTRLTVV.

This chain uses TRBV15 with TRBJ2-4; 9 nucleotides align to TRBD2. V was clipped by 1 base and J by 1 base; unmatched bases: 2. Germline values: CDR1 LNHNV, CDR2 YYDKDF (reference sequence). The length of the CDR3 is 16 residues. The CDR3 loop is CATSRGSGGAKNIQYF. The CDR3 region has the DNA TGTGCCACCAGCAGAGGAAGCGGGGGGGCCAAAAACATTCAGTACTTC.

This clone was detected a few times. V usage is TRBV4-3 and J usage is TRBJ1-1; a weak D match, TRBD1 (5 bases). This CDR3 comprises 14 residues. The germline V and J ends were trimmed by 2 bases and 2 bases, with 9 bases remaining between them. The germline CDR1 and CDR2 sequences are LGHNA and YSLEER. The CDR3 reads CASSQSQDNTEAFF. The CDR3 nucleotides read TGCGCCAGCAGCCAATCACAGGACAACACTGAAGCTTTCTTT.

The chain joins TRBV18 to TRBJ2-7; 8 bases are shared with TRBD1. J lost 1 base, V lost 1 base, and 3 bases had no gene match. CDR3 length equals 15 residues. Germline assignment: CDR1 KGHSH and CDR2 LQKENI. The CDR3 nucleotides read TGTGCCAGCTCACCACGGACAGGGTTTTCCTACGAGCAGTACTTC. Translated, it gives CASSPRTGFSYEQYF.

This clone was recorded once. V is TRBV5-1 and J is TRBJ2-3, with 14 bases fitting TRBD2. Germline CDR1 SGHRS, CDR2 YFSETQ. V lost 4 bases to trimming and J lost 6 bases; unmatched junction nucleotides: 4. This CDR3 region has 15 residues. The chain's CDR3 is CASSRGLAGEDTQYF. The CDR3 DNA is TGCGCCAGCAGCAGGGGACTAGCGGGGGAGGATACGCAGTATTTT.

This chain connects TRBV28 to TRBJ2-7; TRBD2 aligns across 10 bases. The CDR3 is 16 residues long. After removal of 1 base from V and 4 bases from J, the junction contained 7 bases not matched to a gene. Germline V gene data show CDR1 as MDHEN and CDR2 as SYDVKM. The CDR3 DNA reads TGTGCCAGCAGTTTATACAGGACTAGCGGAATTTACGAGCAGTACTTC. Translated: CASSLYRTSGIYEQYF.

CDR3 sequence: CASSLNVGLPRNEQFF. For the CDR3, the DNA is TGTGCCAGCAGCTTGAATGTGGGACTCCCTCGCAATGAGCAGTTCTTC. The rearrangement links TRBV5-6 to TRBJ2-1, with D tentatively TRBD2 (6 bases). Trimming removed 1 base from V and 6 bases from J, with 17 bases in between. CDR3 size: 16 residues. Germline CDR1 reads SGHDT; CDR2 reads YYEEEE.

The chain has TRBV5-1 and TRBJ2-7, with TRBD2 matching over 7 bases. The V and J ends lost 3 bases and 11 bases, in that order; junction bases with no gene match: 5. Germline CDR1 is SGHRS and CDR2 is YFSETQ. The CDR3 has 11 residues. CDR3 bases: TGCGCCAGCAGCTGGGGGGGTAGGGAGTACTTC. It encodes CASSWGGREYF.